A single sample gave rise to the 16 T cell receptor beta chains below, sequenced in a study of Ad26.COV2.S vaccination and SARS-CoV-2 variants. Only in-frame clones appear in the TCRdb table, and some are missing; sequencing was by immunoSEQ multiplex PCR. This table holds some 640,000 clones, 89% found once. The treatment was: around 19 received Ad26.COV2.S at low or high dose, single or two shots; several received placebo; per-sample allocation not given. On day 63 after the first injection, vaccine and placebo recipients gave samples. The specimen was peripheral blood, collected in a trial of Ad26.COV2.S vaccine versus placebo. The receptors originated from a person between 18 and 59 years old who received the Ad26.COV2.S COVID-19 vaccine or a placebo.

This clone appeared a few times. CDR3 nucleotide sequence: TGTGCCAGCAGTTCCGGGACCTTCAATGAGCAGTTCTTC. It translates to CASSSGTFNEQFF. This rearrangement joins TRBV12-3 or TRBV12-4 to TRBJ2-1; the D call may be TRBD1 or TRBD2 (5 bases each). Trimming removed 4 bases at V and 6 bases at J, with 10 bases between. CDR3 length equals 13 residues.

The rearrangement joins TRBV6-5 to TRBJ1-2; the match to TRBD1 covers 7 bases. CDR3 length: 15 residues. With 5 bases clipped from V and 6 bases from J, the junction kept 12 bases outside the gene matches. Germline loops: CDR1 MNHEY, CDR2 SVGAGI. The CDR3 loop is CASSPGNRGRHGYTF. The CDR3 DNA reads as TGTGCCAGCAGTCCAGGAAACAGGGGACGGCATGGCTACACCTTC.

This chain connects TRBV30 to TRBJ2-3; 7 nucleotides line up with TRBD2. The V and J ends lost 7 bases and 0 bases, in that order; junction bases with no gene match: 4. CDR3 length: 13 amino acids. Germline CDR1 is GTSNPN and CDR2 is SVGIG (reference sequence). In DNA form, the CDR3 reads TGTGCCTTTGTAGCGGGCAGCACAGATACGCAGTATTTT. Its translation: CAFVAGSTDTQYF.

The DNA of the CDR3 is TGTGCCAGCAGTCCCCAGGGGGGAAACAGAATTGAGCAGTACTTC. As protein: CASSPQGGNRIEQYF. This chain uses TRBV28 with TRBJ2-7; maybe TRBD1 (7 bases). The CDR3 is 15 residues long. V lost 5 bases and J 7 bases, leaving 21 bases between the germline ends. Germline-derived CDR1 and CDR2 are MDHEN and SYDVKM.

The CDR3 nucleotides read TGTGCCAGCAGTCCCTCCGTATCGGGAAATCAGCCCCAGCATTTT. Protein: CASSPSVSGNQPQHF. The chain is built from TRBV2 and TRBJ1-5; no clear D gene. Germline V lookup: CDR1 SNHLY, CDR2 FYNNEI. The CDR3 totals 15 residues. Trimming removed 5 bases at V and 4 bases at J, with 15 bases between.

The genes are TRBV6-5 and TRBJ1-5, with D tentatively TRBD1 (6 bases). Germline V lookup: CDR1 MNHEY, CDR2 SVGAGI. This CDR3 spans 16 amino acids. With 3 bases removed from V and 1 base from J, the gap between germline ends came to 13 bases. CDR3 sequence: CASSYRGGGSNQPQHF. In DNA form, the CDR3 reads TGTGCCAGCAGTTATCGGGGGGGCGGGAGCAATCAGCCCCAGCATTTT.

Remarks on this clone: The same CDR3 can be traced to other DNA sequences in this sample. The rearrangement links TRBV20-1 to TRBJ2-7; D remains ambiguous. V was cut by 1 base and J by 4 bases, with 5 bases left in between. Germline CDR1 is DFQATT and CDR2 is SNEGSKA (reference sequence). The CDR3 runs to 11 residues. The CDR3 is CSARGTYEQYF. The CDR3 bases are TGCAGTGCTAGAGGTACTTACGAGCAGTACTTC.

J is TRBJ1-1 and V is TRBV3-1 (or the pseudogene TRBV3-2); D gene unclear. The CDR3 sequence is 14 residues long. V was cut by 1 base and J by 1 base, with 7 bases left in between. Germline V gene sequence: CDR1 LGHDT, CDR2 YNNKEL (reference sequence). The CDR3 DNA reads as TGTGCCAGCAGCCAAGGAGCGAGGAACACTGAAGCTTTCTTT. Translation gives CASSQGARNTEAFF.

This chain uses TRBV6-5 with TRBJ1-2; D remains unclear. The CDR3 totals 12 residues. Germline V gene data show CDR1 as MNHEY and CDR2 as SVGAGI. V was clipped by 6 bases and J by 6 bases, with 11 bases between them. Written as DNA, the CDR3 is TGTGCCAGCAGCCCGACGGGCCATGGCTACACCTTC. Translated, it gives CASSPTGHGYTF.

The rearrangement joins TRBV2 to TRBJ1-1; the D gene is possibly TRBD1 (5 bases). The CDR3 is 15 residues long. V gave up 2 bases and J gave up 4 bases, with 14 bases separating them. The germline CDR1 and CDR2 sequences are SNHLY and FYNNEI. The CDR3 loop is CASSEMGGRGTEAFF. CDR3 bases: TGTGCCAGCAGTGAAATGGGGGGTCGGGGCACTGAAGCTTTCTTT.

The chain carries TRBV24-1 and TRBJ2-3; TRBD1 matches at 8 bases. Germline CDR1 is KGHDR and CDR2 is SFDVKD. J was trimmed by 3 bases and V by 3 bases; bases with no gene match: 7. The CDR3 spans 16 residues. The DNA of the CDR3 is TGTGCCACCAGTGATCAAATCGGGACAGGAACAGATACGCAGTATTTT. Amino acids: CATSDQIGTGTDTQYF.

V usage is TRBV7-2 and J usage is TRBJ2-7, with 10 bases that match TRBD2. Trimming took 4 bases from V and 3 from J; bases not matched to a gene: 6. CDR3 length: 15 amino acids. The germline CDR1 and CDR2 sequences are SGHTA and FQGNSA. The CDR3 protein is CASSSRAGGRYEQYF. The CDR3 region has the DNA TGTGCCAGCAGCTCCAGAGCGGGAGGGCGCTACGAGCAGTACTTC.

V gene TRBV2 combines with J gene TRBJ1-4; possibly TRBD1 for D (5 bases). The CDR3 is made up of 14 amino acids. Trimming removed 5 bases at V and 8 bases at J, with 15 bases between. Germline V gene data show CDR1 as SNHLY and CDR2 as FYNNEI. CDR3 DNA: TGTGCCAGCAGTTGGACGGCGGGGGAGGAAAAACTGTTTTTT. Translating it yields CASSWTAGEEKLFF. The whole variable domain, remainder taken from reference TRBV2 and TRBJ1-4, is EPEVTQTPSHQVTQMGQEVILRCVPISNHLYFYWYRQILGQKVEFLVSFYNNEISEKSEIFDDQFSVERPDGSNFTLKIRSTKLEDSAMYFCASSWTAGEEKLFFGSGTQLSVL.

This clone was seen more than once but under ten times. The chain is built from TRBV7-9 and TRBJ1-5; the D gene is possibly TRBD1 (5 bases). CDR3 length: 14 amino acids. V lost 1 base and J lost 10, with 14 bases in between. Germline V gives CDR1 SEHNR, CDR2 FQNEAQ (reference sequence). CDR3 sequence: CASSLEGDGSPQHF. CDR3 sequence (DNA): TGTGCCAGCAGCTTAGAAGGGGACGGTTCCCCCCAGCATTTT.

V gene TRBV6-5 combines with J gene TRBJ1-2, with 7 positions matching TRBD1. Trimming removed 7 bases from V and 4 bases from J; junction bases left unmatched: 6. The CDR3 is 13 amino acids. Germline V gene sequence: CDR1 MNHEY, CDR2 SVGAGI. CDR3: CASKPDRAYGYTF. The CDR3 nucleotides are TGTGCCAGCAAGCCTGACAGGGCCTATGGCTACACCTTC.

This chain uses TRBV5-1 with TRBJ2-7, with 8 bases lining up with TRBD2. Unmatched junction bases numbered 11, after V lost 2 bases and J lost 4 bases. Germline V CDR1 and CDR2: SGHRS, YFSETQ. This CDR3 is built from 16 residues. The CDR3 bases are TGCGCCAGCAGCTTAAACCCAGCGGGAGCCGAATACGAGCAGTACTTC. Encoded protein: CASSLNPAGAEYEQYF. The full variable domain, in which reference TRBV5-1 and TRBJ2-7 provide the parts outside the CDR3, is KAGVTQTPRYLIKTRGQQVTLSCSPISGHRSVSWYQQTPGQGLQFLFEYFSETQRNKGNFPGRFSGRQFSNSRSEMNVSTLELGDSALYLCASSLNPAGAEYEQYFGPGTRLTVT.